A selection of T cell receptor beta chains follows, all from one sample in a study of CD8 T cells in ankylosing spondylitis. TCRdb recomputed calls from the 5' RACE reads with MiXCR, one row per CDR3 protein. The sample shows 150,000 to 200,000 distinct CDR3 sequences, 10% to 15% of them seen only once. The sequencing sample was made of blood, either unsorted or a sorted T cell fraction (not recorded which). All receptors derive from a female donor with ankylosing spondylitis or in good health (not recorded which). The CDR3 runs from the conserved cysteine through the conserved F or W. Fields, in order: clone size, J gene, V gene, D gene, CDR3 protein, CDR3 DNA. A D gene is named only where the DNA matches it firmly. Only some rows state a clone size, as once, few, many or a class for expanded clones.

many TRBJ2-4 TRBV5-1 - CASSQGTVTPNIQYF TGCGCCAGCAGCCAGGGGACGGTCACCCCAAACATTCAGTACTTC
many TRBJ1-3 TRBV29-1 - CSVAQTENSGNTIYF TGCAGCGTTGCTCAGACAGAAAACTCTGGAAACACCATATATTTT
many TRBJ1-4 TRBV12-3/TRBV12-4 - CASREPGGKKLFF TGTGCCAGCAGGGAACCCGGGGGCAAAAAACTGTTTTTT
many TRBJ2-3 TRBV27 - CASSYTPDTDTQYF TGTGCCAGCAGTTACACCCCTGACACAGATACGCAGTATTTT
few TRBJ2-3 TRBV7-4 TRBD2 CASSLGGLAVPTSTDTQYF TGTGCCAGCAGCTTAGGCGGTCTAGCGGTCCCCACTAGCACAGATACGCAGTATTTT
many TRBJ2-7 TRBV13 - CASGRLTYEQYF TGTGCCAGCGGACGGCTGACCTACGAGCAGTACTTC
- TRBJ1-5 TRBV20-1 TRBD1 CSARFPGTGIQPQHF TGCAGTGCTAGATTCCCTGGGACAGGGATTCAGCCCCAGCATTTT
- TRBJ2-1 TRBV2 TRBD1 CASIFRDRGFF TGTGCCAGCATTTTCCGGGACAGGGGTTTCTTC
many TRBJ1-2 TRBV29-1 - CSVVAGAEIYTF TGCAGCGTTGTCGCGGGGGCCGAAATCTACACCTTC
- TRBJ2-2 TRBV6-2/TRBV6-3 TRBD2 CARGRDRREGLITLITGELFF TGTGCGAGGGGTCGGGATAGACGGGAGGGCCTGATTACTTTGATCACCGGGGAGCTGTTTTTT
many TRBJ1-1 TRBV27 - CASSETGTRLMNTEAFF TGTGCCAGCAGTGAGACCGGGACAAGGCTAATGAACACTGAAGCTTTCTTT
many TRBJ2-7 TRBV11-2 - CASSLPRGRYEQYF TGTGCCAGCAGCTTACCTCGGGGAAGGTACGAGCAGTACTTC
many TRBJ2-1 TRBV9 - CASSVVGSGPLQFF TGTGCCAGCAGCGTCGTGGGGAGCGGTCCCCTACAGTTCTTC
many TRBJ1-2 TRBV5-1 - CASSPPDKGYGGYTF TGCGCCAGCAGCCCCCCCGACAAGGGATACGGTGGCTACACCTTC
many TRBJ2-3 TRBV6-5 - CASSYSTPQIADTQYF TGTGCCAGCAGTTACTCTACCCCACAAATTGCAGATACGCAGTATTTT
many TRBJ1-3 TRBV28 - CASNTYPAGISGNTIYF TGTGCCAGCAACACTTACCCTGCAGGCATCTCTGGAAACACCATATATTTT